This T cell receptor beta chain was found in a study of early T cells in non-severe SARS-CoV-2 infection. Individual cDNA molecules carried attached unique molecular identifiers. TCRdb processed the 5' RACE reads anew with MiXCR; each CDR3 protein has one entry. This sample carries approximately 110,000 distinct CDR3 sequences, around 14% of them seen once, and the ten largest clones take roughly 22%. CDR3 length: 13 amino acids. Deletions cut 1 base from V and 3 bases from J, with 6 bases between. Looked up from germline, CDR1 is LGHDT and CDR2 is YNNKEL (reference sequence). Study-wide results and caveats: Missing private and CD4 specificities, VDJdb matching favored anti-spike CD8 responses.

This clonotype came up many times. Its antigen is unknown. This chain links TRBV3-1 with TRBJ1-2; no definite D call. This TCR derives from an adult who was a healthcare worker with PCR-confirmed SARS-CoV-2 infection or an uninfected control (not recorded which). Sequenced: whole blood. This chain's CDR3 is CASSQAQYYGYTF. CDR3 DNA: TGTGCCAGCAGCCAAGCACAGTACTATGGCTACACCTTC.